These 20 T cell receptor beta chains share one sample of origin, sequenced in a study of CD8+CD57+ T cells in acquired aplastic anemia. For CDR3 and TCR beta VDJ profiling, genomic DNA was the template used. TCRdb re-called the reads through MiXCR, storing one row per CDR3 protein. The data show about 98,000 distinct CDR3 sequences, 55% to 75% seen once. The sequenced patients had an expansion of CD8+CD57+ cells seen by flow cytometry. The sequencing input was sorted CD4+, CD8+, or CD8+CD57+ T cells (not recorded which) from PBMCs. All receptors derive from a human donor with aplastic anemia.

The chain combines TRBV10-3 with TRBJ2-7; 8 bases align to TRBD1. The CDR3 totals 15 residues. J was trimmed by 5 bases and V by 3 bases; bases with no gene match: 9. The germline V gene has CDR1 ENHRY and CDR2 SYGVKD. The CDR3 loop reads CAISDQTKTGDEQYF. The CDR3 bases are TGTGCCATCAGTGACCAAACAAAGACAGGGGACGAGCAGTACTTC.

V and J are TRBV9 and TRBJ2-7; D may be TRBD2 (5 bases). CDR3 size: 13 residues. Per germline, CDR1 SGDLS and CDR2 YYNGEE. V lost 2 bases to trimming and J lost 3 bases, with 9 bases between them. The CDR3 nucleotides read TGTGCCAGCAGCGTGGGAGAGGGCTACGAGCAGTACTTC. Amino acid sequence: CASSVGEGYEQYF.

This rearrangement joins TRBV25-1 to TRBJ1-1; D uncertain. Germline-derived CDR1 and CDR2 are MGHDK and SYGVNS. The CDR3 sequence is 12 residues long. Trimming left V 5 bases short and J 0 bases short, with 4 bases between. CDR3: CASSNMNTEAFF. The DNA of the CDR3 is TGTGCCAGCAGTAACATGAACACTGAAGCTTTCTTT.

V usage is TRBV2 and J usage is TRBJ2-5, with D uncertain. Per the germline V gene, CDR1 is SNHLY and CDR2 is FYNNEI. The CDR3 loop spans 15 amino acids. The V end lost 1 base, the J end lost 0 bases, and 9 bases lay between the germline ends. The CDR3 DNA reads TGTGCCAGCAGTGAAGGGTTATGGGACCAAGAGACCCAGTACTTC. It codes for CASSEGLWDQETQYF. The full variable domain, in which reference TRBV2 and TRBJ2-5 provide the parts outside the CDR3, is EPEVTQTPSHQVTQMGQEVILRCVPISNHLYFYWYRQILGQKVEFLVSFYNNEISEKSEIFDDQFSVERPDGSNFTLKIRSTKLEDSAMYFCASSEGLWDQETQYFGPGTRLLVL.

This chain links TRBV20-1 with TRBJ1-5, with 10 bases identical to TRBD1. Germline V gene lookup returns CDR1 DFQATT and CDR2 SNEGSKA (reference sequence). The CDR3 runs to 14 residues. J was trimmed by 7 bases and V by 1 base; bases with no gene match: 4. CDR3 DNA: TGCAGTGCTAGAGCCGGGACAGGGGCCCAGCCCCAGCATTTT. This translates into CSARAGTGAQPQHF.

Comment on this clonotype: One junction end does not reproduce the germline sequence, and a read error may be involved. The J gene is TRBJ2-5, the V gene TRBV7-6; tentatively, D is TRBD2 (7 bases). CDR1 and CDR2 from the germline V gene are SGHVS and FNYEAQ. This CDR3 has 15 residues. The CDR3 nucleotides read TGTGCCAGCAGCTTAGGGGGGGGCAGGCAAGAGATCCAGTACTTC. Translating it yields CASSLGGGRQEIQYF.

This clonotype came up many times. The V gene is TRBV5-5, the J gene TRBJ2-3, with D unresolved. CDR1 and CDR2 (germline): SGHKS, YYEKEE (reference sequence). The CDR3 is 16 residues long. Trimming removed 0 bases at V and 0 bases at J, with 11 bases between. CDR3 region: CASSLEPAPSTDTQYF. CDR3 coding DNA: TGTGCCAGCAGCTTGGAACCCGCCCCTAGCACAGATACGCAGTATTTT.

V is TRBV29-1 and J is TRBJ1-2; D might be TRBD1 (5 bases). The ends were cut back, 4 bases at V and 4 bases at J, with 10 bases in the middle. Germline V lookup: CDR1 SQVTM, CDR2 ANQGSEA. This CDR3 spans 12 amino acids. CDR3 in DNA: TGCAGCGTTGGACAGATTGGCTATGGCTACACCTTC. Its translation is CSVGQIGYGYTF.

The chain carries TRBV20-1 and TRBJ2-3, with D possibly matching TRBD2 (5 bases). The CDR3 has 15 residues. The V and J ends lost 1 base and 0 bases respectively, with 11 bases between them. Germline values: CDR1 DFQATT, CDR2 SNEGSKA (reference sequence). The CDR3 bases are TGCAGTGCTAGAGGCCCCGGGGTTAGCACAGATACGCAGTATTTT. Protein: CSARGPGVSTDTQYF.

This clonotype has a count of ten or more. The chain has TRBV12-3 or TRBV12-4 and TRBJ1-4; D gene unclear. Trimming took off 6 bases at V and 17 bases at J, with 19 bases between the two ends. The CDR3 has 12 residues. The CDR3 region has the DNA TGTGCCAGCAGCCGGAGCGGACTTTTAGGTTTTTTT. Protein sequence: CASSRSGLLGFF.

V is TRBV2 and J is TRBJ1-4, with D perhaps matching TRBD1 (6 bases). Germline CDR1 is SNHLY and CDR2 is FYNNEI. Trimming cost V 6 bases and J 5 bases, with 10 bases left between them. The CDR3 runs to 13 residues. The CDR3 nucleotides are TGTGCCAGCAGACAGGGTCCGAATGAAAAACTGTTTTTT. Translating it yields CASRQGPNEKLFF. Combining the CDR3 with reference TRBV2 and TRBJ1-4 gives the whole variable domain EPEVTQTPSHQVTQMGQEVILRCVPISNHLYFYWYRQILGQKVEFLVSFYNNEISEKSEIFDDQFSVERPDGSNFTLKIRSTKLEDSAMYFCASRQGPNEKLFFGSGTQLSVL.

CDR3 DNA: TGTGCTAGTGGTTTGGTACTAAGCGTCGCGAACACTGAAGCTTTCTTT. Its translation: CASGLVLSVANTEAFF. The J gene is TRBJ1-1, the V gene TRBV12-5; D call uncertain. This CDR3 is 16 amino acids long. Germline V CDR1 and CDR2: LGHNT, FRNRAP. V gave up 0 bases and J gave up 1 base, with 12 bases separating them.

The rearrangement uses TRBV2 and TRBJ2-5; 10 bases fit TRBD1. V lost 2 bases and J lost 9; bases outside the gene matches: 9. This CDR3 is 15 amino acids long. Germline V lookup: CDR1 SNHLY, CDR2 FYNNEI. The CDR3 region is CASSERDRGARAQYF. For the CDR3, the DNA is TGTGCCAGCAGTGAAAGGGACAGGGGCGCGAGGGCCCAGTACTTC.

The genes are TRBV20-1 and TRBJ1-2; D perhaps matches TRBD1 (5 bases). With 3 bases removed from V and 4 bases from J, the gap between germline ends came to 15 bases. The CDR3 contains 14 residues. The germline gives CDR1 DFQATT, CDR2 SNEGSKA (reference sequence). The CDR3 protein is CSARDNSPRYGYTF. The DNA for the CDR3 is TGCAGTGCTAGGGACAATTCCCCACGCTATGGCTACACCTTC.

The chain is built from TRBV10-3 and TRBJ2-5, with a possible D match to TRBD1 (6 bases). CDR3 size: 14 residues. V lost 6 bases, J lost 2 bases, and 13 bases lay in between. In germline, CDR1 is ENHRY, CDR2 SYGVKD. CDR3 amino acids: CAIRDSKEQETQYF. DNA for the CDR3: TGTGCCATCAGGGACAGTAAGGAACAAGAGACCCAGTACTTC.

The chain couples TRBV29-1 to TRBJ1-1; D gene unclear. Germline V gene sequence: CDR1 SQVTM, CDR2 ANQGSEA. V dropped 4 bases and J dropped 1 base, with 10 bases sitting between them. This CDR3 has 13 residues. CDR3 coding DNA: TGCAGCGTTGGATTCCGTCAGAACACTGAAGCTTTCTTT. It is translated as CSVGFRQNTEAFF. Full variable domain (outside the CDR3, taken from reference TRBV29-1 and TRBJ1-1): SAVISQKPSRDICQRGTSLTIQCQVDSQVTMMFWYRQQPGQSLTLIATANQGSEATYESGFVIDKFPISRPNLTFSTLTVSNMSPEDSSIYLCSVGFRQNTEAFFGQGTRLTVV.

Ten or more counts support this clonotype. The chain's CDR3 is CASSELAGWGTGGDEQYF. CDR3 coding DNA: TGTGCCAGCAGTGAACTAGCGGGTTGGGGGACAGGGGGAGACGAGCAGTACTTC. The chain recombines TRBV6-1 with TRBJ2-7; 11 bases match TRBD1. CDR1 and CDR2 (germline): MNHNS, SASEGT. The CDR3 is made up of 18 amino acids. The V and J ends lost 2 bases and 5 bases, in that order; junction bases with no gene match: 14.

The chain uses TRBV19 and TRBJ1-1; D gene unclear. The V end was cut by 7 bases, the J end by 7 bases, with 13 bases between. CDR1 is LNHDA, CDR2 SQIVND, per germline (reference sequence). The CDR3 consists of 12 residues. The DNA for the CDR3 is TGTGCCAGTACCCAGAGATGGGGTGAAGCTTTCTTT. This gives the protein CASTQRWGEAFF. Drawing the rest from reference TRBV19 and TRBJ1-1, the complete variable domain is DGGITQSPKYLFRKEGQNVTLSCEQNLNHDAMYWYRQDPGQGLRLIYYSQIVNDFQKGDIAEGYSVSREKKESFPLTVTSAQKNPTAFYLCASTQRWGEAFFGQGTRLTVV.

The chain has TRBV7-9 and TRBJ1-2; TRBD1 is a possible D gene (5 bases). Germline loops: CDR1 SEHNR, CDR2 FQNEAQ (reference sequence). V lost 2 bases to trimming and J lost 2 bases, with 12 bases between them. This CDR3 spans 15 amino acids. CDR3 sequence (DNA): TGTGCCAGCAGCTTATTCAGGGAGAGGAACTATGGCTACACCTTC. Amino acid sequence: CASSLFRERNYGYTF.

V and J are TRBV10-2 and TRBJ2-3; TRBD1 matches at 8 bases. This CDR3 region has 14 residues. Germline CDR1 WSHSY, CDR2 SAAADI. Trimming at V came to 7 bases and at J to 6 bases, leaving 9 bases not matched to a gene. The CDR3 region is CASTGQGRGDTQYF. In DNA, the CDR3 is TGCGCCAGCACTGGACAGGGTCGCGGGGATACGCAGTATTTT.